Listed here is a single TCR beta chain. What it binds is unknown. This sample is part of a study of shared clonotypes between healthy human individuals. Study results and caveats: Generally, naive subsets came out with larger estimated richness than memory subsets.

CDR3 size: 14 residues. V lost 8 bases and J 6 bases, leaving 16 bases between the germline ends. The germline V gene encodes CDR1 SEHNR and CDR2 FQNEAQ (reference sequence). Produced via immunoSEQ multiplex PCR; TCRdb's table is partial and in-frame only. The sample lists 650,000 to 750,000 clones; about two thirds were seen once. Sequencing input: memory CD4+ T cells sorted from blood. As to subset: CD45RA-negative fraction. This TCR came from a woman aged 25 to 39 in good health. This chain uses TRBV7-9 with TRBJ2-2; D is unresolved. CDR3 DNA sequence: TGTGCCAGCTGGGGTGCTGTCGTTGCCGGGGAGCTGTTTTTT. This gives the protein CASWGAVVAGELFF.